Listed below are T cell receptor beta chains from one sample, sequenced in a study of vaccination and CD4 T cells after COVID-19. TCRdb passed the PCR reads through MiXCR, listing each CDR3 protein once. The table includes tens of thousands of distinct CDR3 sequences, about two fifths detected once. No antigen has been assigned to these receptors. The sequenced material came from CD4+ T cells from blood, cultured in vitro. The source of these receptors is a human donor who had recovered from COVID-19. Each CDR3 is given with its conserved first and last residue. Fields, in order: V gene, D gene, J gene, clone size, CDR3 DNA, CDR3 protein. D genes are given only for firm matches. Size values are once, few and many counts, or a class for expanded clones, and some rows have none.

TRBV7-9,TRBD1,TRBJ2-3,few,TGTGCCAGCAGCCCCGGGACAGCAAGCACAGATACGCAGTATTTT,CASSPGTASTDTQYF
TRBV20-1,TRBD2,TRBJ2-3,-,TGCAGTGCTAGAGTGAAGCGGGATAGCACAGATACGCAGTATTTT,CSARVKRDSTDTQYF
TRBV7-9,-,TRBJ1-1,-,TGTGCCAGCACCCCCCGGGGGGGAAGAAACACTGAAGCTTTCTTT,CASTPRGGRNTEAFF
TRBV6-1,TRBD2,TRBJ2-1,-,TGTGCCAGCAGCCCTCCCCCGAAGCGGGAACTCCACAATGAGCAGTTCTTC,CASSPPPKRELHNEQFF
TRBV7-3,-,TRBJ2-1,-,TGTGCCAGCAGCTTATCAGCCGGTTCCTACAATGAGCAGTTCTTC,CASSLSAGSYNEQFF
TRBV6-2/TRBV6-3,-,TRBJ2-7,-,TGTGCCAGCAGCCTGACAATGAGCGAGCAGTACTTC,CASSLTMSEQYF
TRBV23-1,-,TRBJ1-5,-,TGCGCCAGCAGTCAACCGCGGGGGCAGCTTAATCAGCCCCAGCATTTT,CASSQPRGQLNQPQHF
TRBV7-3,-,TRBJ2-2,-,TGTGCCAGCAGCTTAGGAGGGCAGGGGAACACCGGGGAGCTGTTTTTT,CASSLGGQGNTGELFF
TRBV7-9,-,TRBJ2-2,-,TGTGCCAGCAGCCCCCACGGTAACACCGGGGAGCTGTTTTTT,CASSPHGNTGELFF
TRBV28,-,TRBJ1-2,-,TGTGCCAGCAGTCAGATAATGCACTATGGCTACACCTTC,CASSQIMHYGYTF
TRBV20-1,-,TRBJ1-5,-,TGCAGTGCTAGAGGAGGGCGTCAGCCCCAGCATTTT,CSARGGRQPQHF
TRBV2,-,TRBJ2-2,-,TGTGCCAGCAACTTGGCGAACACCGGGGAGCTGTTTTTT,CASNLANTGELFF
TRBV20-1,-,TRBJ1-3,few,TGCAGTGCTAGAAATCCGGGGGAACCTGGAAACACCATATATTTT,CSARNPGEPGNTIYF
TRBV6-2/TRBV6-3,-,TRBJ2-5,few,TGTGCCAGCAGTTACCTGACAGCCCAAGAGACCCAGTACTTC,CASSYLTAQETQYF
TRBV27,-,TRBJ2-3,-,TGTGCCAGCAGTTTCAGTGTAGTTCGACCAGATACGCAGTATTTT,CASSFSVVRPDTQYF
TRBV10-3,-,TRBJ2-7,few,TGTGCCATCGGGGCCGGGACGGTCGAGCAGTACTTC,CAIGAGTVEQYF
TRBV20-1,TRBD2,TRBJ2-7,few,TGCAGTGCTGGCGGGAGCTCCTACGAGCAGTACTTC,CSAGGSSYEQYF
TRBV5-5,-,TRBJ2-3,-,TGTGCCAGCAGCTTGTGGGCCGAGGGCACAGATACGCAGTATTTT,CASSLWAEGTDTQYF
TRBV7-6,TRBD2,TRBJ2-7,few,TGTGCCAGCAGCTCCTTTAGCGGGAGAACATTCGAGCAGTACTTC,CASSSFSGRTFEQYF
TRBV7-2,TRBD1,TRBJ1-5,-,TGTGCCAGCAGTCGCGACAGGGACCAGCCCCAGCATTTT,CASSRDRDQPQHF
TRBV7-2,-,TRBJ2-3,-,TGTGCCAGCAGCTTAGGTTGGGGGACAAGGACAGATACGCAGTATTTT,CASSLGWGTRTDTQYF
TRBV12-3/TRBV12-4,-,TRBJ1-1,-,TGTGCCAGCAGCGTGGTGGAGGGGACTGAAGCTTTCTTT,CASSVVEGTEAFF
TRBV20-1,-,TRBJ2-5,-,TGCAGTGCTACCCCAGCCCAAGAGACCCAGTACTTC,CSATPAQETQYF
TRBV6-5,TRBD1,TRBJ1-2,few,TGTGCCAGCAGTTATCAAACAGGGGGATCGAATAGGGGCTACACCTTC,CASSYQTGGSNRGYTF
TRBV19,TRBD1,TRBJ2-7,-,TGTGCCAGTAGTGCGACAGGGACCTCCTACGAGCAGTACTTC,CASSATGTSYEQYF
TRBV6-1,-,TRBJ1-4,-,TGTGCCAGCACCGAACTAGTAACTAATGAAAAACTGTTTTTT,CASTELVTNEKLFF
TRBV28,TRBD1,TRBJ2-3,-,TGTGCCAGCAGTCGGACAGGCCACACAGATACGCAGTATTTT,CASSRTGHTDTQYF
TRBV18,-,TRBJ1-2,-,TGTGCCAGTTCCCAAGGGCCTTCGCGCAGCACGTATGGCTACACCTTC,CASSQGPSRSTYGYTF
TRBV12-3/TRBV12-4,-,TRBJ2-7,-,TGTGCCAGCAGTTTCGCAGGGTCGTCGGGCTACGAGCAGTACTTC,CASSFAGSSGYEQYF
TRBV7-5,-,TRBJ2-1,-,-,CISVPDRRTSTYNEQFF
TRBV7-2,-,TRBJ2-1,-,TGTGCCAGCAGCCCCGGGTCGGGGTTGACCTACAATGAGCAGTTCTTC,CASSPGSGLTYNEQFF
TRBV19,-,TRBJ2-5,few,TGTGCCAGTAGTATGGCGGGGTGGGGGGTTCGCCAGTACTTC,CASSMAGWGVRQYF
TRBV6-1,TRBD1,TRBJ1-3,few,TGTGCCAGCAGATTAGACAGGGGGCATGGAAACACCATATATTTT,CASRLDRGHGNTIYF
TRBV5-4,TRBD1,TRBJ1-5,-,TGTGCCAGCAGCTCTGGAGGGGGCGGTCAGCCCCAGCATTTT,CASSSGGGGQPQHF
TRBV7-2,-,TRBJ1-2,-,TGTGCCAGCAGCTTAGAAGCATCGGACTATGGCTACACCTTC,CASSLEASDYGYTF
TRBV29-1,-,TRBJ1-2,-,TGCAGCGTTGGGGATGGAGGAGACACCTTC,CSVGDGGDTF
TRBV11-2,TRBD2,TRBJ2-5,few,TGTGCCAGCAGCCTCGGGACTAGCGGGGGGGTCCGGGAGACCCAGTACTTC,CASSLGTSGGVRETQYF
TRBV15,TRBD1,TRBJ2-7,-,TGTGCCACCAGCATACAGGGGGCCGGAGGCGAGCAGTACTTC,CATSIQGAGGEQYF
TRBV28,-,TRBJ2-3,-,TGTGCCAGCACAGTTGGACAGAGCACAGATACGCAGTATTTT,CASTVGQSTDTQYF
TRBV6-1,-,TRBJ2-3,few,TGTGCCAGCAGTCGAGTCCCCGCTTCTGGGACGCAGTATTTT,CASSRVPASGTQYF
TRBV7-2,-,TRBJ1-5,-,TGTGCCAGCAGCCGGCAGGGACTCAGTCAGCCCCAGCATTTT,CASSRQGLSQPQHF
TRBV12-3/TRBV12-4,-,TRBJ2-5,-,TGTGCCAGCAGTAGCGGAGGCAGAGGGTACCAAGAGACCCAGTACTTC,CASSSGGRGYQETQYF
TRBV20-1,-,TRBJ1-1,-,TGCAGTGCTAGTAGGGTGGGGGCCGTGAACACTGAAGCTTTCTTT,CSASRVGAVNTEAFF
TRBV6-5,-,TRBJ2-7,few,TGTGCCAGCAGTTACTACCCTGGCAGCTCCTACGAGCAGTACTTC,CASSYYPGSSYEQYF
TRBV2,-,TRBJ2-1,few,TGTGCCAGCAGTTCCCCTAAGGGTGGAGGGCTCGCCTACAATGAGCAGTTCTTC,CASSSPKGGGLAYNEQFF
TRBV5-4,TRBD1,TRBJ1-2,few,TGTGCCAGCAGCTCGGGACAGGGGTTGACTGGCTACACCTTC,CASSSGQGLTGYTF
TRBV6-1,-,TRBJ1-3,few,TGTGCCAGCAGTACTGGACCGCACTCTGGAAACACCATATATTTT,CASSTGPHSGNTIYF